A single sample is the source of the 29 T cell receptor beta chains below, sequenced in a study of CD8+ T cells in alopecia areata. Treatment indicated: oral pan-JAK inhibitor, 5-10 mg twice daily. Once RNA had been extracted, it was reverse transcribed into cDNA to act as the sequencing template. Method: immunoSEQ multiplex PCR; TCRdb's copy keeps in-frame clones and lacks some. The sample lists over 100,000 clones, less than 75% seen once, with more than 10% in the top ten. The sequencing here drew on CD8+ T cells sorted from blood, taken at week 24, from a patient treated with tofacitinib. These receptors were taken from a human donor with alopecia areata.

In DNA form, the CDR3 reads TGTGCCAGCAGTTTAGGAGGGGGAGGAACCAAAAACATTCAGTACTTC. It translates to CASSLGGGGTKNIQYF. The J gene is TRBJ2-4, the V gene TRBV27; D may correspond to TRBD1 or TRBD2 (6 bases each). The CDR3 length is 16 residues. V was trimmed by 2 bases and J by 2 bases, leaving 13 bases between them. CDR1 and CDR2 from the germline V gene are MNHEY and SMNVEV (reference sequence).

This clone was seen a few times. The rearrangement links TRBV7-3 to TRBJ2-7; a weak D match, TRBD2 (6 bases). The CDR3 sequence is 15 residues long. Germline assignment: CDR1 SGHTA and CDR2 FQGTGA. Trimming cost V 5 bases and J 3 bases, with 17 bases left between them. The CDR3 reads CASSPGVGPIYEQYF. DNA of the CDR3: TGTGCCAGCAGCCCGGGGGTAGGGCCCATCTACGAGCAGTACTTC.

This clone appeared a single time. The V gene is TRBV5-4, the J gene TRBJ1-2; 7 bases fit TRBD1. Germline V CDR1 and CDR2: SGHNT, YYREEE (reference sequence). This CDR3 is built from 14 residues. V was clipped by 0 bases and J by 1 base; unmatched bases: 0. CDR3 DNA: TGTGCCAGCAGCTTGGGGGACAGTAACTATGGCTACACCTTC. Amino acid sequence: CASSLGDSNYGYTF. Combining the CDR3 with reference TRBV5-4 and TRBJ1-2 gives the whole variable domain ETGVTQSPTHLIKTRGQQVTLRCSSQSGHNTVSWYQQALGQGPQFIFQYYREEENGRGNFPPRFSGLQFPNYSSELNVNALELDDSALYLCASSLGDSNYGYTFGSGTRLTVV.

A single count supports this clone. The CDR3 protein is CASTLTGNTEAFF. In nucleotides, the CDR3 is TGTGCCAGCACCCTGACGGGTAACACTGAAGCTTTCTTT. The chain has TRBV13 and TRBJ1-1; D gene ambiguous. Looked up from germline, CDR1 is PRHDT and CDR2 is FYEKMQ (reference sequence). This CDR3 contains 13 residues. Trimming removed 7 bases from V and 2 bases from J, with 11 bases in between.

The V call is TRBV2, the J call TRBJ1-1; D gene uncertain. V dropped 2 bases and J dropped 6 bases, with 10 bases sitting between them. CDR3 length: 13 residues. Germline CDR1 and CDR2: SNHLY and FYNNEI. CDR3 sequence: CASSEWGEAEAFF. DNA of the CDR3: TGTGCCAGCAGTGAATGGGGAGAAGCTGAAGCTTTCTTT.

This chain connects TRBV9 to TRBJ2-2, with 9 bases identical to TRBD1. CDR1 and CDR2 (germline): SGDLS, YYNGEE. V dropped 3 bases and J dropped 6; count of bases not matched to a gene: 6. This CDR3 spans 15 amino acids. Here the CDR3 DNA reads TGTGCCAGCAGCGGGGACAGGGTCCGGCCCGGGGAGCTGTTTTTT. It codes for CASSGDRVRPGELFF.

This clone was detected only a few times. V gene TRBV18 combines with J gene TRBJ2-6; tentatively, D is TRBD1 (6 bases). Looked up from germline, CDR1 is KGHSH and CDR2 is LQKENI. Deletions cut 4 bases from V and 1 base from J, with 8 bases between. This CDR3 is 15 amino acids long. In nucleotides, the CDR3 is TGTGCCAGCTCACACAGGGAGTCTGGGGCCAACGTCCTGACTTTC. This codes for CASSHRESGANVLTF.

The V call is TRBV27, the J call TRBJ2-3; 9 bases are a match to TRBD2. V dropped 6 bases and J dropped 5; count of bases not matched to a gene: 6. Germline values: CDR1 MNHEY, CDR2 SMNVEV (reference sequence). CDR3 length: 14 residues. CDR3 amino acids: CASRTSGRGDTQYF. The CDR3 coding sequence is TGTGCCAGCAGAACTAGCGGGCGGGGAGATACGCAGTATTTT.

V is TRBV19 and J is TRBJ1-5; 8 bases agree with TRBD1. Germline values: CDR1 LNHDA, CDR2 SQIVND (reference sequence). Trimming cost V 5 bases and J 4 bases; bases outside gene matches: 4. The CDR3 has 14 residues. CDR3 nucleotides: TGTGCCAGTAGTGCCCGGACAGGGAATCAGCCCCAGCATTTT. Amino acid sequence: CASSARTGNQPQHF.

The chain couples TRBV30 to TRBJ1-1, with TRBD1 as a possible D gene (6 bases). The germline CDR1 and CDR2 sequences are GTSNPN and SVGIG (reference sequence). This CDR3 comprises 12 residues. The germline V and J ends were trimmed by 5 bases and 1 base, with 8 bases remaining between them. This chain's CDR3 is CAWGTSNTEAFF. The CDR3 nucleotides are TGTGCCTGGGGGACATCGAACACTGAAGCTTTCTTT.

The V and J genes are TRBV2 and TRBJ1-2; 7 positions agree with TRBD1. The germline CDR1 and CDR2 sequences are SNHLY and FYNNEI. The length of the CDR3 is 15 residues. Losses at the gene ends were 5 bases for V and 6 bases for J; bases not matched to a gene: 12. CDR3 amino acids: CASSFYTGQDDGYTF. Written as DNA, the CDR3 is TGTGCCAGCAGTTTTTACACAGGACAGGACGATGGCTACACCTTC.

The chain carries TRBV9 and TRBJ2-7, with TRBD1 identical over 10 bases. The CDR3 loop spans 17 amino acids. Germline CDR1 and CDR2: SGDLS and YYNGEE. The V and J ends lost 4 bases and 5 bases, in that order; junction bases with no gene match: 15. The CDR3 protein is CASSTNPKDRGTDEQYF. The CDR3 DNA reads TGTGCCAGCAGCACAAACCCCAAGGACAGGGGGACCGACGAGCAGTACTTC.

A single count supports this clone. The chain has TRBV13 and TRBJ2-2; D call uncertain. CDR1 PRHDT and CDR2 FYEKMQ come from the germline V gene (reference sequence). Trimming took 1 base from V and 0 from J, leaving 9 bases between them. This CDR3 has 16 amino acids. CDR3 nucleotide sequence: TGTGCCAGCAGCTTAGCACAAGAAGCGAACACCGGGGAGCTGTTTTTT. It codes for CASSLAQEANTGELFF. Filled out from reference TRBV13 and TRBJ2-2, the complete variable domain reads AAGVIQSPRHLIKEKRETATLKCYPIPRHDTVYWYQQGPGQDPQFLISFYEKMQSDKGSIPDRFSAQQFSDYHSELNMSSLELGDSALYFCASSLAQEANTGELFFGEGSRLTVL.

This chain links TRBV13 with TRBJ2-1; possibly TRBD2 for D (6 bases). V gave up 2 bases and J gave up 5 bases, with 13 bases separating them. In germline, CDR1 is PRHDT, CDR2 FYEKMQ (reference sequence). The CDR3 spans 15 residues. The CDR3 here is CASSLYGEVNNEQFF. The CDR3 region has the DNA TGTGCCAGCAGCTTATACGGGGAGGTTAACAATGAGCAGTTCTTC.

CDR3 nucleotide sequence: TGTGCCAGCAGGGAAACCAGGGGGATCTCACCCCTCCACTTT. Protein: CASRETRGISPLHF. The V and J genes are TRBV27 and TRBJ1-6; TRBD1 matches 7 bases. This CDR3 has 14 amino acids. Germline V gene data show CDR1 as MNHEY and CDR2 as SMNVEV (reference sequence). J lost 10 bases, V lost 6 bases, and 9 bases had no gene match.

The CDR3 DNA is TGTGCCAGCAGCCTTACCCACGAACAAGAGACCCAGTACTTC. It is translated as CASSLTHEQETQYF. The gene calls are TRBV27 and TRBJ2-5; D remains ambiguous. The V gene lost 6 bases and the J gene lost 2 bases, with 13 bases spanning the gap. The CDR3 runs to 14 residues. Germline CDR1 and CDR2: MNHEY and SMNVEV (reference sequence).

Written as DNA, the CDR3 is TGCGCCAGCAGCTCGGGACTGCTGGCGGCCACCTTC. It codes for CASSSGLLAATF. The rearrangement joins TRBV5-1 to TRBJ1-2; weak D call: TRBD1 (5 bases). There are 12 residues in the CDR3. V lost 3 bases and J lost 13, with 16 bases in between. Germline CDR1 SGHRS, CDR2 YFSETQ.

The V gene is TRBV7-8, the J gene TRBJ2-2, with TRBD2 matching over 7 bases. V was pared by 1 base and J by 5 bases, with 7 bases of the junction left unmatched. The CDR3 extends over 16 amino acids. Germline loops: CDR1 SGHVS, CDR2 FQNEAQ. CDR3 residues: CASSLGLREGTGELFF. CDR3 bases: TGTGCCAGCAGCTTAGGGTTGAGGGAGGGGACCGGGGAGCTGTTTTTT. The full variable domain, its missing parts supplied by reference TRBV7-8 and TRBJ2-2, is GAGVSQSPRYKVAKRGQDVALRCDPISGHVSLFWYQQALGQGPEFLTYFQNEAQLDKSGLPSDRFFAERPEGSVSTLKIQRTQQEDSAVYLCASSLGLREGTGELFFGEGSRLTVL.

This clone was observed a few times. The DNA of the CDR3 is TGTGCCAGCAGCCTCGAGACTAGCTTATATGAGCAGTTCTTC. Protein sequence: CASSLETSLYEQFF. The chain links TRBV14 to TRBJ2-1, with 7 bases lining up with TRBD2. Germline lookup yields CDR1 SGHDN and CDR2 FVKESK. Trimming removed 4 bases from V and 8 bases from J; junction bases left unmatched: 8. The CDR3 runs to 14 residues.

The chain recombines TRBV23-1 with TRBJ1-5; 10 bases map to TRBD1. TRBV23-1 is annotated as an ORF whose role is uncertain. This CDR3 spans 19 amino acids. Trimming took 0 bases from V and 9 from J; bases not matched to a gene: 17. The CDR3 protein is CASSQSPVCRDRGSGPQHF. The CDR3 nucleotides read TGCGCCAGCAGTCAATCGCCCGTGTGCCGGGACAGGGGCTCTGGGCCCCAGCATTTT.

CDR3 in DNA: TGTGCCAGCAGCTTGGTACGTCGGCACCAGTGGCAGCCCCAGCATTTT. Protein: CASSLVRRHQWQPQHF. The chain is built from TRBV5-6 and TRBJ1-5; D remains unclear. CDR3 length: 16 amino acids. Trimming pared 0 bases from V and 7 bases from J, leaving 17 bases between. Germline CDR1 SGHDT, CDR2 YYEEEE. The complete variable domain, with remaining parts taken from reference TRBV5-6 and TRBJ1-5, reads DAGVTQSPTHLIKTRGQQVTLRCSPKSGHDTVSWYQQALGQGPQFIFQYYEEEERQRGNFPDRFSGHQFPNYSSELNVNALLLGDSALYLCASSLVRRHQWQPQHFGDGTRLSIL.

V gene TRBV5-4 combines with J gene TRBJ1-1, with TRBD1 identical over 8 bases. CDR1 and CDR2 (germline): SGHNT, YYREEE (reference sequence). CDR3 length equals 14 residues. Trimming took 4 bases from V and 7 from J; bases not matched to a gene: 9. The CDR3 sequence: CASSPGQEIFEAFF. The CDR3 DNA reads TGTGCCAGCAGCCCGGGACAGGAGATCTTTGAAGCTTTCTTT.

The V call is TRBV7-8, the J call TRBJ2-2; D unclear. CDR1 and CDR2 from the germline V gene are SGHVS and FQNEAQ. Trimming stripped 2 bases from V and 2 bases from J, with 9 bases between. The CDR3 loop spans 15 amino acids. The DNA for the CDR3 is TGTGCCAGCAGCTTAATGGCAGACAACACCGGGGAGCTGTTTTTT. This encodes CASSLMADNTGELFF.

The chain uses TRBV19 and TRBJ2-6; D is possibly TRBD2 (7 bases). Trimming stripped 1 base from V and 2 bases from J, with 12 bases between. Germline V lookup: CDR1 LNHDA, CDR2 SQIVND (reference sequence). The CDR3 totals 17 residues. The CDR3 coding sequence is TGTGCCAGTAGTATAGGTGGGGGGGCCCCTGGGGCCAACGTCCTGACTTTC. Residues: CASSIGGGAPGANVLTF.

This clone was observed a handful of times. The CDR3 here is CASSPGLNTEAFF. CDR3 bases: TGTGCCAGCTCACCGGGGTTGAACACTGAAGCTTTCTTT. V and J are TRBV18 and TRBJ1-1; D unclear. Germline loops: CDR1 KGHSH, CDR2 LQKENI. The CDR3 has 13 amino acids. V was trimmed by 3 bases and J by 0 bases, leaving 5 bases between them. The whole variable domain, filled in from reference TRBV18 and TRBJ1-1, reads NAGVMQNPRHLVRRRGQEARLRCSPMKGHSHVYWYRQLPEEGLKFMVYLQKENIIDESGMPKERFSAEFPKEGPSILRIQQVVRGDSAAYFCASSPGLNTEAFFGQGTRLTVV.

This chain links TRBV11-2 with TRBJ2-7; 9 nucleotides align to TRBD1. The CDR3 spans 14 residues. V was clipped by 3 bases and J by 1 base; unmatched bases: 1. The germline gives CDR1 SGHAT, CDR2 FQNNGV. The chain's CDR3 is CASSFGTGSYEQYF. In DNA form, the CDR3 reads TGTGCCAGCAGCTTCGGGACAGGGTCCTACGAGCAGTACTTC.

CDR3 nucleotides: TGTGCCAGCAGCTTAGGGTTTGAGCAGTTCTTC. This translates into CASSLGFEQFF. The chain carries TRBV7-6 and TRBJ2-1, with D hard to call. Germline loops: CDR1 SGHVS, CDR2 FNYEAQ. The CDR3 is 11 residues long. V was pared by 1 base and J by 9 bases, with 4 bases between.

The chain recombines TRBV6-5 with TRBJ2-7; TRBD1 aligns across 8 bases. The CDR3 loop spans 15 amino acids. V shed 6 bases, J shed 0 bases, and the junction held 7 bases outside the gene matches. The germline CDR1 and CDR2 sequences are MNHEY and SVGAGI. DNA of the CDR3: TGTGCCAGCAGCCTGACAGGGGACAGCTCCTACGAGCAGTACTTC. Protein product: CASSLTGDSSYEQYF.

A few counts support this clone. This sequence joins TRBV5-1 and TRBJ1-2; 8 nucleotides match TRBD1. Trimming cost V 4 bases and J 6 bases; bases outside gene matches: 8. The length of the CDR3 is 14 residues. CDR1 and CDR2 (germline): SGHRS, YFSETQ. The CDR3 nucleotides read TGCGCCAGCAGCCCTCCAGGGGGCGCGAATGGCTACACCTTC. Translated: CASSPPGGANGYTF.